This TCR beta chain was captured in a study of cytomegalovirus exposure and HLA in healthy donors (dated by TCRdb to about 2017). The study in broad terms: An earlier analysis of more than 550 of the donors reported 276 Gb of sequence data and 117 million unique TCR beta sequences obtained from some 170 million T cells. On average, about 240,000 unique TCR beta nucleotide sequences were sequenced per donor among fewer than 500 genotyped donors of the cohort, with roughly 20% of those sequences being non-productive. To decide whether each TCR beta V gene segment behaved as functional or pseudogenic, an earlier analysis of some 600 of the donors relied on high-throughput TCR beta sequencing. The study aimed to test whether signatures of past pathogen exposure could be identified by cataloging public T cell receptors. All discovery cohort repertoires had been generated on a single sequencing platform. Of the roughly 410 genotyped donors, approximately 81% were placed in the genetic ancestry cluster associated with self-reported Caucasian donors. The study combined high-throughput TCR immunosequencing, statistical association of individual TCRs with disease status, and machine learning to predict cytomegalovirus infection status. Typing coverage varied by locus: roughly 629-640 donors for A, B, C, DRB1 and DQB1; under 550 for DQA1; about 590 for DPA1; fewer than 480 for DPB1. Alongside the repertoire data, information on donor age, sex, ethnicity and CMV serostatus was compiled. In addition to the first cohort of several hundred subjects, a separate validation cohort of over 90 different subjects was used. Rather than using new phenotypic data, the later analysis identified candidate immune exposures from TCR beta sequences and from how often those sequences occurred across donors. To study patterns of TCR occurrence, a later analysis re-analyzed previously published TCR beta repertoires from under 750 donors and added high-resolution HLA genotyping. The T cell repertoires of several hundred subjects were profiled by immunosequencing and related to cytomegalovirus serostatus. About five DR-DQ haplotypes were treated as single units for association and clustering because of strong linkage in the cohort. In a later genetic analysis, genome-wide SNP genotypes for 398 of the 666 donors were used, and that subset was treated as a discovery cohort. Roughly 300 gigabases of sequencing data and approximately 85 million unique TCR sequences were included in an early release covering several hundred HLA-typed donors. Class I and class II HLA loci were covered by the typing at four-digit resolution. Summary of the overall study and its limitations: The cohort was sequenced for TCR beta chains only, and without alpha or paired-chain data the features that could be detected were limited. A cluster of highly shared sequence variants was judged likely to be a technical artifact of the sequencing pipeline. The earlier analysis of some 540 of the donors excluded about 16 rarely observed V segments, including chromosome 9 orphons, because counts were too low. In an earlier analysis of some 640 of the donors, most TCR beta V segments were observed in productive rearrangements about 90% or about 30% of the time, broadly matching IMGT annotations. A later analysis found that TCR association rates varied across HLA loci, with DRB1 alleles showing the most associated TCRs and HLA-C alleles the fewest. When HLA alleles, especially DR and DQ, strongly co-occurred, TCR associations were difficult to assign to individual alleles. The 87-base-pair reads could not distinguish some IMGT-functional V segments, including TRBV6-2 and TRBV6-3, so those segments were excluded. HLA typing was unavailable for some donors at each locus, so association tests used only the typed subset. A further reported finding was that TCR beta sequences accurately predicted the HLA-A and HLA-B alleles for most subjects in the first cohort. It was suggested by the authors that the approach could potentially be generalized to other disease states and immunological phenotypes. CMV serostatus was the only immune exposure information available for the cohort. In the study, around 160 TCR beta chains were listed as associated with cytomegalovirus. Cytomegalovirus status was reported to be diagnosed by the classifier with high specificity and sensitivity in both the original and validation cohorts. In a later analysis, HLA-associated TCR beta chains were found to be more clonally expanded and to have lower generation probabilities than equally common non-associated chains. A few of the identified cytomegalovirus-associated TCR beta chains were confirmed in vitro to be specific for cytomegalovirus antigens. While some public TCRs were present in many individuals, most TCR sequences turned up only very rarely across donors. In a later analysis, most CMV-associated TCR beta chains were found to appear HLA-restricted, with HLA associations seemingly driven largely by CMV exposure. In a later genetic analysis, a missense DCLRE1C variant was associated with V-gene and J-gene trimming of TCR beta chains, and the association was replicated in an independent cohort. A later analysis reported that several top co-occurrence clusters appeared linked to parvovirus B19, influenza, CMV and Epstein-Barr virus. Presence/absence analyses assumed roughly uniform sequencing depth across donors, an assumption that may not hold. Correlated functional status among segregating V segments might reflect linkage disequilibrium, but an unknown experimental factor could not be ruled out. In a later genetic analysis, fewer N-insertions in productive TCRs were reported among donors in an Asian-associated ancestry cluster than the roughly 710-donor mean. At a false discovery rate of 0.05, a later analysis linked approximately 18,000 TCR beta sequences to specific HLA alleles.

The CDR1 and CDR2 encoded by the germline V gene are MDHEN and SYDVKM. Taken from cysteine to phenylalanine, the CDR3 has 16 residues. Only the CDR3 part of the read is kept: 48 bases, read in frame from the first base. V lost 1 base and J lost 11 bases; the stretch between them is 24 bases long. The cohort was made up of several hundred healthy bone marrow donors. At the time of sampling, every cohort member was nominally healthy, though immune exposures that went unrecorded were likely present. The donor was CMV seropositive and was included in the group of 250 to 350 seropositive cohort members. Each donor provided a peripheral blood sample, and peripheral blood mononuclear cells were used for TCR beta sequencing. Genomic DNA was extracted from the blood cell samples with the Qiagen DNeasy Blood Extraction Kit. Libraries came from the immunoSEQ multiplex PCR assay. For the multiplex PCR, a mixture combining 60 forward primers for TCR Vbeta segments and 13 reverse primers for TCR Jbeta segments was used. Amplification of the CDR3 region of rearranged TCR beta genes was performed with a multiplex PCR assay on genomic DNA. The amplified TCR beta libraries were sequenced on the Illumina HiSeq System as 87-base-pair reads. The published analysis was carried out like this. A later analysis tallied tens of millions of unique TCR beta chains across the approximately 670 repertoires, and around 10 million of those chains were shared by two or more donors. Raw reads were error-corrected and collapsed into unique sequences by a nearest-neighbor algorithm in which closely related sequences were merged to remove PCR and sequencing errors. To assign V, D and J gene segments, CDR3 sequences were aligned to IMGT reference sequences. For a sequence to be retained, a match of at least six nucleotides to both a V gene segment and a J gene segment was required. Rearrangements were called productive when the CDR3 lacked stop codons and stayed in frame with V and J; all others were non-productive. Following IMGT convention, CDR3 was defined as the stretch from the second conserved V-encoded cysteine up to the conserved J-encoded phenylalanine. The earlier analysis of approximately 590 of the donors excluded any sequence lacking an unambiguous match to a single V gene segment. In an earlier analysis of some 590 of the donors, V segments were called functional above 56.7% productive rearrangements and were called segregating when the between-donor standard deviation exceeded 5%. A statistical classification framework was developed to diagnose cytomegalovirus status using the catalog of TCR beta chain sequences. In a later analysis, TCR nucleotide sequences were compared against IMGT/GENE-DB human TR gene sequences so that V and J genes could be assigned. The TCRdist pipeline was used in a later analysis to assign CDR3 sequences and most-parsimonious VDJ recombination scenarios. In a later analysis, each TCR beta chain was defined by its CDR3 amino acid sequence together with its V-gene family, and reads without a unique V-gene family were excluded. As a way to deal with suspected cross-contamination and a sequencing artifact, a later analysis dropped over 550 nucleotide sequences that were highly shared and had low generation probability. A later analysis calculated a clonal expansion index for each public chain from normalized within-repertoire ranks of inferred template counts. A later analysis computed generation probabilities with a VDJ recombination model fitted to out-of-frame rearrangements, and checked the results against IGoR. In a later analysis, TCR-TCR, TCR-HLA and TCR-CMV co-occurrence was scored with hypergeometric tests, and a repertoire-size bias correction was applied to TCR pairs. False discovery rates were estimated in a later analysis by permuting HLA or CMV assignments 20 times. In a later analysis, co-occurring TCRs were grouped using DBSCAN, and TCRdist sequence similarity was added for clustering within HLA-allele-positive subsets. Co-occurrence clustering excluded repertoires with fewer than 30,000 or more than 120,000 public chains, plus five with anomalous nucleotide sharing. TCRdb limited this immuneACCESS table to in-frame rearrangements with V and J called. A share of clones is missing; checked studies link under half to unresolved V genes, and the rest is unexplained. V, J and clone size were drawn from that table, and D and trimming were deduced from the DNA. The sample includes about 160,000 clones, with 68% observed a single time. The ten largest clonotypes hold around 4.5% of the sample.

Turning to this clone: What this receptor recognizes is not known. Per-base quality was not reported, and no clone a single base away is much larger than it.

The chain uses TRBV28 and TRBJ2-7; the D gene is perhaps TRBD1, from 6 matching bases. The sequenced sample was PBMCs. The origin of this receptor is a woman younger than 30 in good health and CMV-seropositive. The DNA sequence reads TGTGCCAGCAGTTTATCCATGTCAGGGGTTGTCTTCGGGGAGTACTTC. This sequence encodes CASSLSMSGVVFGEYF. Here the CDR3 is joined to the reference TRBV28 and TRBJ2-7 genes, and the full variable domain is: DVKVTQSSRYLVKRTGEKVFLECVQDMDHENMFWYRQDPGLGLRLIYFSYDVKMKEKGDIPEGYSVSREKKERFSLILESASTNQTSMYLCASSLSMSGVVFGEYFGPGTRLTVT.